These 18 T cell receptor beta chains share one sample of origin, sequenced in a study of blood T cells in healthy people across ages. PCR was performed a second time for roughly 7 to 11 cycles using a sample-barcoded 5' primer and a J-beta primer mix. One entry per CDR3 protein, called by TCRdb with MiXCR from the 5' RACE reads. The data hold some 1.4 million distinct CDR3 sequences, with roughly 40% observed a single time. The specimen sequenced was blood. Receptors originate from a young woman in good health.

The rearrangement uses TRBV11-2 and TRBJ1-2; 11 nucleotides align to TRBD1. CDR3 size: 17 residues. J lost 5 bases, V lost 0 bases, and 8 bases had no gene match. CDR1 is SGHAT and CDR2 is FQNNGV in the germline V gene. The CDR3: CASSLEDRGLRGYGYTF. The DNA of the CDR3 is TGTGCCAGCAGCTTAGAGGACAGGGGGCTACGCGGATATGGCTACACCTTC.

This clonotype was observed a handful of times. The CDR3 bases are TGCGCCAGCAGCCTCAGAGACACTGGGGCCAACGTCCTGACTTTC. Encoded protein: CASSLRDTGANVLTF. This chain connects TRBV4-1 to TRBJ2-6; no reliable D call. The CDR3 is made up of 15 amino acids. V shed 4 bases and J shed 2 bases, with 9 bases lying between them. CDR1 MGHRA and CDR2 YSYEKL come from the germline V gene.

Note on this clonotype: With a much larger clone just one base away, this may be a read error. The chain recombines TRBV29-1 with TRBJ2-7; 8 bases match TRBD2. The germline gives CDR1 SQVTM, CDR2 ANQGSEA. With 5 bases clipped from V and 2 bases from J, the junction kept 11 bases outside the gene matches. This CDR3 spans 15 amino acids. CDR3 DNA: TGCAGCGTTCACTCCGGGACTAGTAGAGCCTACGAGCAGTACTTC. Protein: CSVHSGTSRAYEQYF.

This clonotype was seen repeatedly, ten times or more. The germline gene is not matched at one end of the junction; a read error may be the cause. The CDR3 here is CASSQDRGTDTQYF. In DNA, the CDR3 is TGCGCCAGCAGCCAGGACAGGGGCACAGATACGCAGTATTTT. The chain carries TRBV4-2 and TRBJ2-3; 8 nucleotides agree with TRBD1. The CDR3 is 14 amino acids. Germline V gene sequence: CDR1 LGHNA, CDR2 YNFKEQ.

The chain carries TRBV5-1 and TRBJ2-2; 7 bases are a match to TRBD1. J gave up 7 bases and V 4 bases, and 13 bases lay outside the gene matches. This CDR3 has 16 amino acids. The germline CDR1 and CDR2 sequences are SGHRS and YFSETQ. This CDR3 reads CASSPTRQGVSGELFF. DNA of the CDR3: TGCGCCAGCAGCCCAACACGACAGGGTGTCAGCGGGGAGCTGTTTTTT.

The J gene is TRBJ1-6, the V gene TRBV7-2, with no clear D. CDR3 length: 13 amino acids. Germline-derived CDR1 and CDR2 are SGHTA and FQGNSA. Trimming shortened V by 7 bases and J by 5 bases, and 9 bases separated the two germline ends. CDR3 protein: CASKARNNSPLHF. CDR3 in DNA: TGTGCCAGCAAGGCGCGGAATAATTCACCCCTCCACTTT.

This sequence joins TRBV25-1 and TRBJ1-1; no clear D. The CDR3 has 16 amino acids. The germline V and J ends were trimmed by 3 bases and 4 bases, with 18 bases remaining between them. Germline CDR1 and CDR2: MGHDK and SYGVNS. CDR3 in amino acids: CASSDPISITGTEAFF. The CDR3, as DNA: TGTGCCAGCAGTGACCCTATCTCGATTACGGGCACTGAAGCTTTCTTT.

V and J are TRBV29-1 and TRBJ2-7; 11 nucleotides align to TRBD2. V shed 7 bases and J 0 bases; nucleotides not matched to a gene: 8. The CDR3 is 15 residues long. Germline assignment: CDR1 SQVTM and CDR2 ANQGSEA. CDR3 sequence: CSAGGGTSGSYEQYF. CDR3 in DNA: TGCAGCGCGGGGGGAGGGACTAGCGGCTCCTACGAGCAGTACTTC.

This clonotype was detected ten times or more. One junction end does not reproduce the germline sequence, and a read error may be involved. The V and J genes are TRBV5-1 and TRBJ2-3; D is perhaps TRBD2 (5 bases). The CDR3 consists of 14 residues. CDR1 SGHRS and CDR2 YFSETQ come from the germline V gene. The CDR3 sequence: CASSLGVSTDTQYF. Here the CDR3 DNA reads TGTGCCAGCAGCCTCGGGGTTAGCACAGATACGCAGTATTTT.

This rearrangement joins TRBV10-3 to TRBJ2-1; 11 nucleotides match TRBD2. There are 19 residues in the CDR3. The V and J ends lost 3 bases and 0 bases, in that order; junction bases with no gene match: 10. In germline, CDR1 is ENHRY, CDR2 SYGVKD. Here the CDR3 reads CAISDRGASGRSSYNEQFF. As DNA, the CDR3 is TGTGCCATCAGTGATCGAGGGGCTAGCGGGAGGAGCTCCTACAATGAGCAGTTCTTC.

This clonotype was seen only a few times. The V call is TRBV21-1, the J call TRBJ2-4. TRBV21-1 is marked as a pseudogene. This CDR3 is 12 amino acids long. DNA for the CDR3: TGTGCCAGCCCCTTGTGGGAATCAGCCCAGTACTTC. It specifies CASPLWESAQYF.

V usage is TRBV12-3 or TRBV12-4 and J usage is TRBJ2-1; D gene unclear. The CDR3 length is 11 residues. V was pared by 6 bases and J by 5 bases, with 5 bases between. The CDR3 region is CASRINNEQFF. The CDR3 region has the DNA TGTGCCAGCAGGATTAACAATGAGCAGTTCTTC.

As for this clonotype: A junction boundary mismatches the germline segment, possibly from a read error. V and J are TRBV11-2 and TRBJ2-5; a possible D gene is TRBD1 (6 bases). TRBJ2-7 matches the DNA end more closely, so the J call is doubtful. The germline V gene has CDR1 SGHAT and CDR2 FQNNGV. The CDR3 length is 15 residues. The CDR3 sequence is CAGSDSGHPSYEQYF. The CDR3 DNA reads TGTGCCGGCAGCGACTCGGGACACCCGTCCTACGAGCAGTACTTC.

The chain employs TRBV6-5 and TRBJ1-2, with D hard to call. The V gene's germline CDR1 is MNHEY and CDR2 SVGAGI. The CDR3 covers 13 residues. V was trimmed by 6 bases and J by 5 bases, leaving 13 bases between them. DNA of the CDR3: TGTGCCAGCAGAATGAGCCCGGGGTATGGCTACACCTTC. It specifies CASRMSPGYGYTF.

This clonotype was counted a few times. The CDR3: CASSGRYYEQYF. The CDR3 bases are TGTGCCAGCAGTGGGCGTTACTACGAGCAGTACTTC. The chain recombines TRBV25-1 with TRBJ2-7; D unclear. Germline V gene data show CDR1 as MGHDK and CDR2 as SYGVNS. Between the trimmed V and J ends, which lost 4 bases and 3 bases, there was a span of 7 bases. The CDR3 length is 12 residues.

The chain employs TRBV9 and TRBJ2-6; tentatively, D is TRBD2 (5 bases). The germline gives CDR1 SGDLS, CDR2 YYNGEE. The CDR3 totals 14 residues. V lost 1 base to trimming and J lost 13 bases, with 15 bases between them. The CDR3 loop reads CASSVFSGPGVLTF. The DNA for the CDR3 is TGTGCCAGCAGCGTATTTTCAGGACCGGGGGTCCTGACTTTC.

The J gene is TRBJ2-1, the V gene TRBV27; 9 bases fit TRBD2. CDR3 length: 16 residues. The ends lost 5 bases at V and 1 base at J; junction bases unmatched: 6. Looked up from germline, CDR1 is MNHEY and CDR2 is SMNVEV (reference sequence). The CDR3 here is CASSPVAGASYNEQFF. DNA of the CDR3: TGTGCCAGCAGTCCCGTAGCGGGAGCTTCCTACAATGAGCAGTTCTTC.

This clonotype has just a few counts. The V gene is TRBV10-3, the J gene TRBJ2-1; TRBD2 matches at 8 bases. V gave up 0 bases and J gave up 10 bases; unmatched junction bases: 5. Germline loops: CDR1 ENHRY, CDR2 SYGVKD. The CDR3 totals 14 residues. The CDR3 sequence is CAISESIAGLEQFF. The CDR3 nucleotides are TGTGCCATCAGTGAGTCAATAGCGGGATTGGAGCAGTTCTTC.